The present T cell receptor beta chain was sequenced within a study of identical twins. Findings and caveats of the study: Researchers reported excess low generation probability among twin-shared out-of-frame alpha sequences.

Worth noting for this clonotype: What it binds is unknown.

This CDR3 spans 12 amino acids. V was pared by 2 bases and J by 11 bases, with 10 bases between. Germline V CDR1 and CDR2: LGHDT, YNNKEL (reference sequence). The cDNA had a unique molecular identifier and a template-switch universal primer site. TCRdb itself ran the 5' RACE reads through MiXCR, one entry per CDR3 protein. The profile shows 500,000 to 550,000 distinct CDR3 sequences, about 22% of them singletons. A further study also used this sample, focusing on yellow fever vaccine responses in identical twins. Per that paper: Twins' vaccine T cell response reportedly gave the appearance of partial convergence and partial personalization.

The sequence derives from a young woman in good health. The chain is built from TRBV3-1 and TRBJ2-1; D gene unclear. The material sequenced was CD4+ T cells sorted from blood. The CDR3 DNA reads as TGTGCCAGCAGCCAATCCCGGAATCAGCAGTTCTTC. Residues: CASSQSRNQQFF.